Listed here are 15 T cell receptor beta chains from one sample, sequenced in a study of blood T cell repertoires in COVID-19. Here immunoSEQ multiplex PCR was the method, and the copy in TCRdb shows in-frame clones only, minus some. The sample shows 200,000 to 250,000 clones, approximately 82% of them seen only once. The material sequenced was peripheral blood. Receptor source: a woman in her 70s with active or convalescent COVID-19.

The V gene is TRBV18, the J gene TRBJ2-3; D gene uncertain. V was trimmed by 2 bases and J by 6 bases, leaving 9 bases between them. The CDR3 is 13 amino acids. Germline V gene lookup returns CDR1 KGHSH and CDR2 LQKENI. This CDR3 is CASSPNEEDTQYF. CDR3 bases: TGTGCCAGCTCACCAAATGAGGAGGATACGCAGTATTTT.

The V gene is TRBV6-6, the J gene TRBJ2-7; the D gene is possibly TRBD1 (6 bases). V was trimmed by 5 bases and J by 1 base, leaving 9 bases between them. There are 13 residues in the CDR3. Looked up from germline, CDR1 is MNHNY and CDR2 is SVGAGI (reference sequence). The DNA for the CDR3 is TGTGCCAGCAGTGATACAGGGTCCTACGAGCAGTACTTC. Translated: CASSDTGSYEQYF.

This clone was seen once. The chain recombines TRBV2 with TRBJ1-2; a weak D match, TRBD1 (5 bases). This CDR3 spans 13 amino acids. Germline V gives CDR1 SNHLY, CDR2 FYNNEI. V lost 5 bases, J lost 4 bases, and 11 bases lay in between. In DNA, the CDR3 is TGTGCCAGCAGTCTACAGGTGTCCTATGGCTACACCTTC. Residues: CASSLQVSYGYTF.

The chain uses TRBV5-5 and TRBJ1-2; 9 nucleotides match TRBD1. The germline CDR1 and CDR2 sequences are SGHKS and YYEKEE (reference sequence). The ends lost 3 bases at V and 6 bases at J; junction bases unmatched: 3. This CDR3 has 13 amino acids. The CDR3 nucleotides read TGTGCCAGCAGCTCGGGACAGGGTGATGGCTACACCTTC. This gives the protein CASSSGQGDGYTF.

This clone has only one observation. The chain couples TRBV7-2 to TRBJ2-7, with 9 positions matching TRBD1. Per germline, CDR1 SGHTA and CDR2 FQGNSA. Losses at the gene ends were 5 bases for V and 2 bases for J; bases not matched to a gene: 7. The CDR3 is 15 amino acids. CDR3 nucleotide sequence: TGTGCCAGCAGCCTCCCGGGACAGGGCACCTACGAGCAGTACTTC. It is translated as CASSLPGQGTYEQYF.

The CDR3 region has the DNA TGTGCCAGCAGCTTTGGGGGCATTGAGGGCTACACCTTC. Protein product: CASSFGGIEGYTF. The chain carries TRBV7-9 and TRBJ1-2, with D tentatively TRBD1 (6 bases). V was pared by 3 bases and J by 8 bases, with 13 bases between. This CDR3 is 13 amino acids long. CDR1 and CDR2 from the germline V gene are SEHNR and FQNEAQ (reference sequence).

The chain links TRBV28 to TRBJ1-1; D is uncertain. This CDR3 comprises 14 residues. Germline CDR1 reads MDHEN; CDR2 reads SYDVKM. V dropped 6 bases and J dropped 0 bases, with 11 bases sitting between them. In DNA form, the CDR3 reads TGTGCCAGCAGCGACTTCTTTTTGAACACTGAAGCTTTCTTT. It yields the protein CASSDFFLNTEAFF. The full variable domain, rest sourced from reference TRBV28 and TRBJ1-1, is DVKVTQSSRYLVKRTGEKVFLECVQDMDHENMFWYRQDPGLGLRLIYFSYDVKMKEKGDIPEGYSVSREKKERFSLILESASTNQTSMYLCASSDFFLNTEAFFGQGTRLTVV.

The rearrangement joins TRBV2 to TRBJ1-2, with 7 bases that match TRBD1. The CDR3 has 12 amino acids. CDR1 and CDR2 (germline): SNHLY, FYNNEI. V lost 6 bases, J lost 2 bases, and 0 bases stayed unmatched. The CDR3 DNA reads as TGTGCCAGCAGCAGGGGGAACTATGGCTACACCTTC. The encoded protein is CASSRGNYGYTF.

The chain employs TRBV30 and TRBJ2-1; TRBD2 matches 10 bases. CDR1 GTSNPN and CDR2 SVGIG come from the germline V gene (reference sequence). This CDR3 region has 17 residues. J was trimmed by 2 bases and V by 5 bases; bases with no gene match: 12. CDR3 loop: CAWANRPGLATYNEQFF. The CDR3 DNA reads as TGTGCCTGGGCGAATAGACCGGGACTAGCGACCTACAATGAGCAGTTCTTC.

This clone showed up just a few times. The chain has TRBV7-9 and TRBJ2-3; 8 positions agree with TRBD2. The CDR3 is made up of 14 amino acids. Germline lookup yields CDR1 SEHNR and CDR2 FQNEAQ (reference sequence). Losses at the gene ends were 4 bases for V and 4 bases for J; bases not matched to a gene: 4. CDR3 bases: TGTGCCAGCAGCTCACCGACTAGCGCAGATACGCAGTATTTT. Translated: CASSSPTSADTQYF.

This chain links TRBV11-2 with TRBJ2-5, with TRBD2 identical over 13 bases. The V gene's germline CDR1 is SGHAT and CDR2 FQNNGV. CDR3 length: 18 amino acids. Losses at the gene ends were 1 base for V and 0 bases for J; bases not matched to a gene: 5. The CDR3 loop reads CASSLGKLAGGYQETQYF. The CDR3, as DNA: TGTGCCAGCAGCTTAGGAAAACTAGCGGGGGGGTACCAAGAGACCCAGTACTTC.

This chain uses TRBV5-1 with TRBJ1-3, with 8 bases that match TRBD1. The CDR3 contains 15 residues. V lost 4 bases and J lost 4; bases outside the gene matches: 7. Germline lookup yields CDR1 SGHRS and CDR2 YFSETQ. The CDR3 sequence: CASSLQGAEGNTIYF. CDR3 DNA: TGCGCCAGCAGCCTGCAGGGGGCAGAGGGAAACACCATATATTTT.

The chain has TRBV2 and TRBJ1-3; no reliable D call. V dropped 8 bases and J dropped 0 bases, with 17 bases sitting between them. CDR3 size: 16 residues. Germline-derived CDR1 and CDR2 are SNHLY and FYNNEI. The CDR3 DNA sequence: TGTGCCAGCCCTCCCTCGCAGGCGAGCTCTGGAAACACCATATATTTT. This translates into CASPPSQASSGNTIYF.

The gene calls are TRBV10-1 and TRBJ2-3; 8 positions match TRBD1. Germline V CDR1 and CDR2: WNHNN, SYGVQD (reference sequence). Trimming removed 4 bases from V and 1 base from J; junction bases left unmatched: 4. The CDR3 loop spans 15 amino acids. CDR3 sequence: CASSVPGQGTDTQYF. CDR3 in DNA: TGCGCCAGCAGTGTGCCGGGACAGGGCACAGATACGCAGTATTTT.

Only a few counts were recorded for this clone. This chain links TRBV5-4 with TRBJ2-1; TRBD2 agrees at 12 bases. Germline CDR1 is SGHNT and CDR2 is YYREEE (reference sequence). V lost 4 bases, J lost 8 bases, and 10 bases stayed unmatched. There are 16 residues in the CDR3. In DNA form, the CDR3 reads TGTGCCAGCAGCCGCACTAGCGGGGGGCCGGGCGATGAGCAGTTCTTC. This translates into CASSRTSGGPGDEQFF.